This entry features one T cell receptor (beta chain) sequence. The data were taken from a study of T cell responses to AZD1222 COVID-19 vaccine. Only in-frame clones appear in the TCRdb table, and some are missing; sequencing was by immunoSEQ multiplex PCR. The profile covers about 140,000 clones, with about 90% appearing a single time and 7.5% to 8% taken by the ten largest. The CDR3 has 14 residues. Trimming left V 3 bases short and J 8 bases short, with 13 bases between. Germline V CDR1 and CDR2: MGHDK, SYGVNS. The sequencing used peripheral blood, collected 28 days after the second dose of the MenACWY control vaccine. The rearrangement links TRBV25-1 to TRBJ1-4, with D unclear. This receptor was taken from an adult who received the MenACWY meningococcal vaccine as a control. The CDR3 nucleotides read TGTGCCAGCAGTGAGCCTTTGCACGGAGAAAAACTGTTTTTT. Amino acid sequence: CASSEPLHGEKLFF.